This T cell receptor (beta chain) was sequenced for a study of neurological immune-mediated disorders. Notes on the study in general: The absence of shared CDR3 amino acid sequences among expanded clones across subjects suggests private repertoires in all groups. Neither clinical nor MRI features were associated with the multiple sclerosis repertoire cluster. Multiple sclerosis, the disease with the least TCR clonal expansion, fell below healthy controls, whereas HTLV-1-associated myelopathy showed the most.

This clonotype was recorded at least ten times. What it recognizes is unknown. By 5'RACE with 10-nucleotide random UMIs, the cDNA was made. TCRdb fed the 5' RACE reads into MiXCR, producing one record per CDR3 protein. The table lists 55,000 to 70,000 distinct CDR3 sequences, around 3% of them singletons. With 4 bases clipped from V and 1 base from J, the junction kept 1 base outside the gene matches. The CDR3 loop spans 14 amino acids. The germline V gene has CDR1 SGDLS and CDR2 YYNGEE. The rearrangement links TRBV9 to TRBJ2-2, with 7 bases lining up with TRBD1. This clonotype was obtained from a woman aged 45 to 65 with multiple sclerosis. The sequencing sample was made of PBMCs. CDR3 loop: CASSWTGNTGELFF. The CDR3 DNA sequence: TGTGCCAGCAGCTGGACAGGGAACACCGGGGAGCTGTTTTTT. Using reference TRBV9 and TRBJ2-2 for the parts outside the CDR3, the full variable domain is DSGVTQTPKHLITATGQRVTLRCSPRSGDLSVYWYQQSLDQGLQFLIQYYNGEERAKGNILERFSAQQFPDLHSELNLSSLELGDSALYFCASSWTGNTGELFFGEGSRLTVL.